This T cell receptor beta chain is drawn from a study of immune heterogeneity within non-small cell lung tumors. At roughly 610 ng per sample, bulk tumor genomic DNA provided the template. Several biopsies per primary tumor, spaced far apart, were taken during surgery. It was patients with untreated, newly diagnosed non-small cell lung cancer who underwent curative surgery. TCR beta CDR3 amplification used multiplex PCR with 32 V and 13 J primers. TCRdb independently ran MiXCR on the multiplex PCR reads; one entry per CDR3 protein. The table records several thousand distinct CDR3 sequences, roughly 25% of them present only once. CDR1 LNHNV and CDR2 YYDKDF come from the germline V gene (reference sequence). The CDR3 has 13 residues. V was cut by 7 bases and J by 2 bases, with 11 bases left in between. Overall study findings and caveats: The study found that local T-cell clonality correlated moderately but significantly with local tumor mutational burden (R roughly 0.31).

This clonotype is categorized as medium-sized. Its antigen is undetermined. The clonotype originates from a man between 60 and 75 years old with non-small cell lung cancer. Sequenced input: lung tumor tissue. The V and J genes are TRBV15 and TRBJ1-1; D unclear. The CDR3: CATTVVGNTEAFF. The CDR3 coding sequence is TGTGCCACCACCGTGGTGGGTAACACTGAAGCTTTCTTT.